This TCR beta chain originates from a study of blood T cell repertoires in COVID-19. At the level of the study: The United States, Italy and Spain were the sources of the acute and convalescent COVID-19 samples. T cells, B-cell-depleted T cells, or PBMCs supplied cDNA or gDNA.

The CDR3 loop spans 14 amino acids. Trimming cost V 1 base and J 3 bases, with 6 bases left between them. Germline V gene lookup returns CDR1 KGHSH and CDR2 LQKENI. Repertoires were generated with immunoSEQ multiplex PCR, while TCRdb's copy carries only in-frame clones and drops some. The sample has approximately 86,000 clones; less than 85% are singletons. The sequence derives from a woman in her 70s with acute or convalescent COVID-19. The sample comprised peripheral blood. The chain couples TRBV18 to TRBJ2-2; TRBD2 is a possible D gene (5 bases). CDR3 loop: CASSPLGDTGELFF. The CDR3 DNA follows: TGTGCCAGCTCACCACTCGGGGACACCGGGGAGCTGTTTTTT.